Listed below are T cell receptor beta chains from one sample, sequenced in a study of siplizumab effects on memory and regulatory T cells. Repertoires were generated with immunoSEQ multiplex PCR, while TCRdb's copy carries only in-frame clones and drops some. The sample includes some 100,000 clones, around 92% of them seen just once. The sequencing input was Tregs sorted from blood. These receptors were collected from a human donor in good health. The CDR3 runs from the conserved cysteine through the conserved F or W. D genes are given only for firm matches. Only some rows state a clone size, as once, few, many or a class for expanded clones.

J gene | D gene | clone size | V gene | CDR3 DNA | CDR3 protein
TRBJ1-3 | NA | NA | TRBV5-1 | TGCGCCAGCAGCTTTGAGCCCCACTCTGGAAACACCATATATTTT | CASSFEPHSGNTIYF
TRBJ2-2 | NA | NA | TRBV6-6 | TGTGCCAGCAGTTCGCCGACCGGGGAGCTGTTTTTT | CASSSPTGELFF
TRBJ2-5 | NA | NA | TRBV29-1 | TGCAGCGTTGAATTCCAAATCCAGGAGACCCAGTACTTC | CSVEFQIQETQYF
TRBJ1-3 | TRBD1 | NA | TRBV27 | TGTGCCAGCAGTCCCGGACAGGTCCTCTCTGGAAACACCATATATTTT | CASSPGQVLSGNTIYF
TRBJ2-3 | NA | NA | TRBV29-1 | TGCAGCGGTGGATTCACAGATACGCAGTATTTT | CSGGFTDTQYF
TRBJ1-1 | NA | NA | TRBV28 | TGTGCCAGCAGCCCCCCGGGGGGCGTGCGAGCTTTCTTT | CASSPPGGVRAFF
TRBJ1-1 | TRBD1 | NA | TRBV18 | TGTGCCAGCTCACACCTGACAGGGGAAGCTGAAGCTTTCTTT | CASSHLTGEAEAFF
TRBJ2-5 | NA | NA | TRBV27 | TGTGCCAGCAGTAGAGAGACCCAGTACTTC | CASSRETQYF
TRBJ2-7 | NA | NA | TRBV6-5 | TGTGCCAGCAGTTACCCCCCGGTGTACGAGCAGTACTTC | CASSYPPVYEQYF
TRBJ1-6 | NA | NA | TRBV7-9 | TGTGCCAGCAGCTTAGCGCTAGGTTTCAATTCACCCCTCCACTTT | CASSLALGFNSPLHF
TRBJ2-1 | TRBD2 | once | TRBV27 | TGTGCCAGCAGTTTAATAGCGGGGGGCTACAATGAGCAGTTCTTC | CASSLIAGGYNEQFF
TRBJ2-7 | NA | NA | TRBV25-1 | TGTGCCAGCAGTGAAAACCCCTCAAGCTCCTACGAGCAGTACTTC | CASSENPSSSYEQYF
TRBJ2-5 | TRBD1 | NA | TRBV6-6 | TGTGCCAGCAGTTACTCTGGGACAGTTCAAGAGACCCAGTACTTC | CASSYSGTVQETQYF
TRBJ1-6 | NA | NA | TRBV5-1 | TGCGCCAGCAGCTTGGGGTCAGGAGGAAGTTCACCCCTCCACTTT | CASSLGSGGSSPLHF
TRBJ2-7 | NA | NA | TRBV20-1 | TGCAGTGCTAGTCAGGGGCTCGAGCAGTACTTC | CSASQGLEQYF
TRBJ1-1 | NA | NA | TRBV19 | TGTGCCAGTAGTATAGCTAGGGTTGGTGAAGCTTTCTTT | CASSIARVGEAFF
TRBJ2-2 | NA | once | TRBV27 | TGTGCCAGCAGAAGAGGGCGGGGATTGACCGGGGAGCTGTTTTTT | CASRRGRGLTGELFF
TRBJ2-3 | TRBD2 | NA | TRBV29-1 | TGCAGCGTAATTCCCACTAAGCGGGGGGTGACAGATACGCAGTATTTT | CSVIPTKRGVTDTQYF
TRBJ2-7 | TRBD2 | NA | TRBV5-1 | TGCGCCAGCAGCTTTTCTAGCGGGAGAAACGAGCAGTACTTC | CASSFSSGRNEQYF
TRBJ1-2 | NA | few | TRBV2 | TGTGCCACCTCCCACCGGAGTAACTATGGCTACACCTTC | CATSHRSNYGYTF
TRBJ1-2 | TRBD1 | NA | TRBV19 | TGTGCCAGTAGTATCACCGGGGGACAGGGACTCTATGGCTACACCTTC | CASSITGGQGLYGYTF
TRBJ1-4 | NA | NA | TRBV7-9 | TGTGCCAGCAGCCTGGCCTGGAGCGGGGAAAAACTGTTTTTT | CASSLAWSGEKLFF
TRBJ2-7 | NA | NA | TRBV6-5 | TGTGCCAGCAGTTCCCCCTCCCGGGGTTGGTCCTACGAGCAGTACTTC | CASSSPSRGWSYEQYF
TRBJ2-7 | NA | few | TRBV5-1 | TGCGCCAGCAGCTTCACAGGAATGACAGGCGAGCAGTACTTC | CASSFTGMTGEQYF
TRBJ2-1 | NA | NA | TRBV6-5 | TGTGCCAGCAGTTATCTCGGCGGCGTATACAATGAGCAGTTCTTC | CASSYLGGVYNEQFF
TRBJ2-7 | NA | NA | TRBV5-1 | TGCGCCAGCAGCGCCCAAACGAATTACGAGCAGTACTTC | CASSAQTNYEQYF
TRBJ1-5 | NA | NA | TRBV15 | TGTGCCACCAGCAGACCCCCAGCGCTTTCCTTGCATTTT | CATSRPPALSLHF
TRBJ1-2 | TRBD1 | NA | TRBV4-2 | TGTGCCAGCAGCCAGGGACAGTATGGCTACACCTTC | CASSQGQYGYTF
TRBJ1-3 | NA | NA | TRBV7-2 | TGTGCCAGCAGCTCCCAAATTCCATCTGGAAACACCATATATTTT | CASSSQIPSGNTIYF
TRBJ2-7 | NA | NA | TRBV19 | TGTGCCAGTACCAATACAGGGTCAGTTTACGAGCAGTACTTC | CASTNTGSVYEQYF
TRBJ2-3 | NA | NA | TRBV6-1 | TGTGCCAGCAGTTTTTACACAGATACGCAGTATTTT | CASSFYTDTQYF
TRBJ1-2 | NA | NA | TRBV19 | TGTGCCAGTAGTATAAGGGATGGCTACACCTTC | CASSIRDGYTF
TRBJ2-1 | NA | once | TRBV5-4 | TGTGCCAGCAGCTTCGTGCAGGGATCCTACAATGAGCAGTTCTTC | CASSFVQGSYNEQFF
TRBJ2-2 | TRBD2 | NA | TRBV18 | TGTGCCAGCTCCCCTACCGGGACTAGCGGCGCCGGGGAGCTGTTTTTT | CASSPTGTSGAGELFF
TRBJ2-5 | NA | NA | TRBV5-4 | TGTGCCAGCAGCTTGGGGGGGACCGAAGAGACCCAGTACTTC | CASSLGGTEETQYF
TRBJ1-4 | NA | NA | TRBV6-5 | TGTGCCAGTAAACCGGGAAGGAGATATGAAAAACTGTTTTTT | CASKPGRRYEKLFF
TRBJ2-6 | NA | NA | TRBV6-4 | TGTGCCAGCAGTGCCGCAGGGGGGCGTGGGGCCAACGTCCTGACTTTC | CASSAAGGRGANVLTF
TRBJ1-2 | TRBD1 | NA | TRBV6-1 | TGTGCCAGCAGGGGGGACAGGCCAGAGAACACCTTC | CASRGDRPENTF
TRBJ2-1 | TRBD2 | NA | TRBV7-2 | TGTGCCAGCAGCGGAGGGTTAGCGGGAGGCGTTGAGCAGTTCTTC | CASSGGLAGGVEQFF
TRBJ1-1 | NA | NA | TRBV11-3 | TGTGCCAGCAGCTTCGGGACTCTTGGGGGAGCTTTCTTT | CASSFGTLGGAFF
TRBJ1-2 | NA | once | TRBV5-1 | TGCGCCAGCAGAAACGTCCCTCCACTCTATGGCTACACCTTC | CASRNVPPLYGYTF